Ten or more counts support the clone carrying this TCR beta chain. Researchers took RNA transcripts and amplified TCR beta CDR3 regions from them. Scientists carried out first-round RT-PCR using HTBI primers and then a second-round multiplex PCR. TCRdb reprocessed the multiplex PCR reads with MiXCR, giving one entry per CDR3 protein. The sample contains about 400,000 distinct CDR3 sequences, 15% to 20% of which appear only once. V lost 5 bases and J lost 7; bases outside the gene matches: 7. From germline, CDR1 is MDHEN and CDR2 SYDVKM. The length of the CDR3 is 14 residues. Each donor who had ophthalmopathy showed moderate-to-severe activity, a CAS of ≥3, a NOSPECS of ≥4, and a duration under 3 months. The PBMC fraction was derived from 9.5 to 10 ml of fresh peripheral blood. These data come from a study of Graves' ophthalmopathy and Graves' hyperthyroidism.

Sequenced: peripheral blood. The origin of this receptor is a woman under 30 with Graves' ophthalmopathy. This chain uses TRBV28 with TRBJ2-2; 7 bases are a match to TRBD2. DNA for the CDR3: TGTGCCAGCAGTGGTCTTCGGGGGGTCGGGGAGCTGTTTTTT. It translates to CASSGLRGVGELFF.